This T cell receptor (beta chain) was retrieved from a study of T cell repertoires in cytomegalovirus infection. The study's findings and limits: Across the ex vivo response, the dominant clonotypes were HLA-C-restricted CMV-specific TCR beta clonotypes.

TCRdb reprocessed the reads with MiXCR, giving one entry per CDR3 protein. The sample contains around 900,000 distinct CDR3 sequences, about 33% of which appear only once. For this clonotype: What it binds is not known. One end of the junction fails to match germline, which may point to a read error.

Per germline, CDR1 MNHEY and CDR2 SVGAGI. The CDR3 runs to 13 residues. The sequenced sample was cultured CD8+ T cells from PBMCs, obtained from culture after CMV antigen stimulation. This clonotype was sampled from a human donor in good health (CMV status not recorded). Some clones in this sample may be carry-over from other donors' samples. J is TRBJ2-2 and V is TRBV6-5, with 8 bases identical to TRBD2. The CDR3 reads CASGLANIGELFF. CDR3 bases: TGTGCCAGTGGACTAGCCAACATCGGGGAGCTGTTTTTT.